This T cell receptor (beta chain) was sequenced for a study of T cells in Graves' hyperthyroidism and ophthalmopathy (dated by TCRdb to about 2019). At the level of the whole study: Peripheral blood samples were taken at initial diagnosis, before any treatment was given. A discovery cohort of about 95 patients, about 43 with Graves' ophthalmopathy and over 55 with stable Graves' hyperthyroidism, was used to find distinguishing TCR V-J signatures. An independent validation cohort of around 19 hyperthyroidism patients and approximately 16 patients who later progressed to ophthalmopathy tested prospective prediction of ophthalmopathy. The roughly 100 discovery patients were randomly split 7:3 into training and test sets. In six Graves' hyperthyroidism patients, the study also compared T-cell repertoires from thyroid tissue with T-cell repertoires from blood. Once sampling was done, hyperthyroidism patients were given methimazole at a starting dose of 30 mg daily, whereas ophthalmopathy patients were given high-dose intravenous methylprednisolone. The paper describes TCR Vbeta CDR3 sequencing of 135 peripheral blood samples, made up of 43 ophthalmopathy patients, 70 to 75 hyperthyroidism patients and 17 progressor patients. Study-level results and caveats: Blood samples also contained most of the expanded thyroid clonotypes (frequency above 0.001), which suggests that blood repertoires may reflect thyroid immune responses. A 13 V-J signature model separated ophthalmopathy from stable hyperthyroidism, with 87.88% sensitivity and roughly 81% specificity in cross-validation and 80%/75% in testing. Sample size was not statistically predetermined, and blinding of investigators to group allocation was not performed. In validation, progression to ophthalmopathy was predicted by the model with 70.59% sensitivity and nearly 75% specificity, a median of approximately 6.5 months before onset.

TCR beta CDR3 regions were amplified from RNA transcripts. For the first round of RT-PCR on the TCR CDR3, the HTBI primer set was used together with the Qiagen OneStep RT-PCR kit. Libraries were constructed in a second round of multiplex PCR, after which size selection and purification were performed. Sequencing of the libraries was done on an Illumina HiSeq2000 using paired-end 100 bp reads. Turning to the authors' computational methods: SOAPnuke was used to process the raw data, removing reads that contained adapters or uncalled bases, had a mean Phred below 15, or lacked an exact match to the constant primer or identifier. High-quality paired reads were merged using COPE v1.2.5, and each unique nucleotide sequence was defined as a clonotype. MiTCR v1.1 was used to align clonotypes to the IMGT TRBV, TRBD and TRBJ reference segments. The analysis was restricted to V-J combinations with a frequency above 0.0001, which together covered 99% to 99.2% of the repertoires. The TCS score was defined as the ratio of F50 (clonal expansion) to E x V (chaos), calculated using BLOSUM62-based TCRdist between CDR3 peptides within each V-J. Welch's t-statistics and random forest reduced several hundred V-J features to 13, which were used in a naive Bayes classifier (R e1071). The Morisita-Horn index was used to measure how similar the thyroid and blood repertoires were. The public reads were reanalyzed by TCRdb: fastp trimming at Q25, MiXCR alignment, in-frame beta chains only. When rows share a CDR3 protein, they turn into one entry using the most common DNA and genes. The V and J calls reflect TCRdb's pipeline rather than the authors' work. A total of roughly 100,000 distinct CDR3 sequences appear in this sample, 47% of them only once. About 25% of the sample belongs to the ten largest clones.

This clonotype was picked up many times. Its antigen is not yet known. No much larger clonotype is one base removed from it; base qualities were not supplied. Graves' hyperthyroidism was defined as stable when no progression to ophthalmopathy occurred over 18 months of follow-up. Hyperthyroidism patients were aged 18 to 65 years and newly diagnosed, with disease duration of less than 2 months. Any patient with an uncontrolled infection, another autoimmune disease, pregnancy or lactation was excluded. Diagnoses were established on the basis of clinical symptoms, serum thyroxine and TRAb, thyroid ultrasound, and orbital computed tomography. PBMCs were isolated from 7.5 to 10 ml of fresh peripheral blood by Ficoll-Paque density gradient centrifugation. Total RNA was extracted with Trizol reagent, and quality was checked on an Agilent 2100 Bioanalyzer. Clipping removes 4 bases from V and 0 bases from J, with 15 as the unmatched junction base count. Taken from the germline V gene (reference sequence), the CDR1 and CDR2 loops are DFQATT and SNEGSKA. Taken from cysteine to phenylalanine, the CDR3 has 19 residues. Here the CDR3 DNA is all that survives: 57 bases in frame from base 1.

The sample consisted of blood. Rearrangement joined TRBV20-1 to TRBJ2-3; TRBD2 fits 11 bases in the junction. The sequence derives from a man aged 40-55 years with Graves' hyperthyroidism. The sequenced DNA is TGCAGTGCTACCCGGCGGGGGACTAGCGGTATCACCAGCACAGATACGCAGTATTTT. Its protein product is CSATRRGTSGITSTDTQYF.